This T cell receptor beta chain was documented in a study of cytomegalovirus exposure and HLA in healthy donors. General observations from the study: Cytomegalovirus status, reportedly, was diagnosed with high specificity and sensitivity by the classifier.

Worth noting for this clone: Its cognate antigen is unknown.

The assay was immunoSEQ multiplex PCR, and TCRdb's table has in-frame clones only and misses some. Here the sample spans about 110,000 clones, 90% to 97% being singletons. Losses at the gene ends were 1 base for V and 2 bases for J; bases not matched to a gene: 9. Per germline, CDR1 SGHTA and CDR2 FQGNSA. CDR3 size: 18 residues. This chain uses TRBV7-2 with TRBJ1-1; 11 bases are shared with TRBD1. This receptor was obtained from a woman between 18 and 30 years old in good health and CMV-seronegative. Sample: PBMCs. CDR3 amino acids: CASSLGVGDRGRNTEAFF. The CDR3 DNA reads as TGTGCCAGCAGCTTAGGGGTAGGGGACAGGGGGAGAAACACTGAAGCTTTCTTT.